This T cell receptor beta chain is drawn from a study of cytomegalovirus exposure and HLA in healthy donors. Findings and caveats of the study: Reports indicated that the classifier achieved high specificity and sensitivity in diagnosing cytomegalovirus status. Later analysis associated a missense DCLRE1C variant with TCR beta V- and J-gene trimming.

The V end was cut by 1 base, the J end by 2 bases, with 13 bases between. The CDR3 contains 16 residues. Germline CDR1 reads MGHRA; CDR2 reads YSYEKL. Researchers ran the PCR with 60 Vbeta and 13 Jbeta primers. Produced via immunoSEQ multiplex PCR; TCRdb's table is partial and in-frame only. Of some 130,000 clones listed, roughly 89% were seen once; the top ten hold 4% to 6.5%. Regarding this clone: The antigen remains undetermined.

Nominally healthy donors were sampled, though unrecorded immune exposures were likely. This TCR was recovered from a woman in her 30s in good health and CMV-seronegative. The sample taken for sequencing was PBMCs. V usage is TRBV4-1 and J usage is TRBJ2-3, with D maybe TRBD2 (6 bases). The CDR3 is CASSQVSGRPTDTQYF. The CDR3 DNA is TGCGCCAGCAGCCAAGTATCCGGGAGACCCACAGATACGCAGTATTTT.